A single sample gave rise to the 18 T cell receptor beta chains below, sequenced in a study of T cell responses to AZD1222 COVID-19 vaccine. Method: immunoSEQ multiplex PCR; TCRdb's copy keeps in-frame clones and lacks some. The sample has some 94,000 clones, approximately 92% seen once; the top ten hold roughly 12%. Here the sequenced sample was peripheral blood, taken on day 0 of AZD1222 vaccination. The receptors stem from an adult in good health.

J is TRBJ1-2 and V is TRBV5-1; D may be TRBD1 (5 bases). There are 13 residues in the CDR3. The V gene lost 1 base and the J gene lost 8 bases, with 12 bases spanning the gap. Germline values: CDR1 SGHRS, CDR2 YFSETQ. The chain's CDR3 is CASSLTTRQGYTF. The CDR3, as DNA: TGCGCCAGCAGCTTGACCACCAGACAGGGCTACACCTTC.

CDR3 bases: TGTGCCAGCAGGTCCGGGACTAGCGGGACGAACGGGGAGCTGTTTTTT. Its protein product is CASRSGTSGTNGELFF. The gene calls are TRBV28 and TRBJ2-2; 13 bases align to TRBD2. V shed 6 bases and J 7 bases; nucleotides not matched to a gene: 8. The CDR3 is 16 amino acids. CDR1 is MDHEN and CDR2 is SYDVKM in the germline V gene.

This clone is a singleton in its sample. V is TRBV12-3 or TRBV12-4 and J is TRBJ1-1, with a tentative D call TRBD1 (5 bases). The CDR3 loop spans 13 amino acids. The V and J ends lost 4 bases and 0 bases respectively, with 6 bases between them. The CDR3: CASSSRVNTEAFF. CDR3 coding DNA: TGTGCCAGCAGTTCCAGGGTGAACACTGAAGCTTTCTTT.

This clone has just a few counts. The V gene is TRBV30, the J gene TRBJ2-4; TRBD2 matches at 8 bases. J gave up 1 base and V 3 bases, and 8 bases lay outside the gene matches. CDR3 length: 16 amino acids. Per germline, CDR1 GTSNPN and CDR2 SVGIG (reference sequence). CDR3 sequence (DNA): TGTGCCTGGAGCTGGGCGGGGGGTGACGCCAAAAACATTCAGTACTTC. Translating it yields CAWSWAGGDAKNIQYF.

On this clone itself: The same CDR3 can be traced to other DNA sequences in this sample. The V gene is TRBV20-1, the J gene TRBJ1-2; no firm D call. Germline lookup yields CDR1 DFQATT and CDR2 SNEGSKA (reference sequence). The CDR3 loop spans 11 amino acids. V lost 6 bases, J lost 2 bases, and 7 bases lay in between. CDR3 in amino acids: CSATENYGYTF. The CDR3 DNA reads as TGCAGTGCCACAGAGAACTATGGCTACACCTTC.

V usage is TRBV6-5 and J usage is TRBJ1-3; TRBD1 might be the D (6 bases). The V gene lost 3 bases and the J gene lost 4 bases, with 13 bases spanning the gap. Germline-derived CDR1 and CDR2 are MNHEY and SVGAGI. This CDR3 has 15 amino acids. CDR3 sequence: CASSYRGADGNTIYF. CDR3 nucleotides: TGTGCCAGCAGTTATCGGGGGGCGGACGGAAACACCATATATTTT.

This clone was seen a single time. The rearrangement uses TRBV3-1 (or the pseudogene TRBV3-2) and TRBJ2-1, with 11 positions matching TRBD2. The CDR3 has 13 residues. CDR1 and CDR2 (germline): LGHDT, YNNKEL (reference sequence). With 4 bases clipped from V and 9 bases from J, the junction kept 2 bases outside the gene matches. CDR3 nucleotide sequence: TGTGCCAGCAGCCTCGGGACTAGCGGTGAGCAGTTCTTC. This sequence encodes CASSLGTSGEQFF.

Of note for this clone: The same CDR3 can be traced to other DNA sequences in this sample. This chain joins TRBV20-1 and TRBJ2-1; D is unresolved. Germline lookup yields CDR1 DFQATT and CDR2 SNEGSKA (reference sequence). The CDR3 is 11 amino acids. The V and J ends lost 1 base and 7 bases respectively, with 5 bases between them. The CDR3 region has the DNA TGCAGTGCTAGAGGGGCAAATGAGCAGTTCTTC. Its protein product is CSARGANEQFF.

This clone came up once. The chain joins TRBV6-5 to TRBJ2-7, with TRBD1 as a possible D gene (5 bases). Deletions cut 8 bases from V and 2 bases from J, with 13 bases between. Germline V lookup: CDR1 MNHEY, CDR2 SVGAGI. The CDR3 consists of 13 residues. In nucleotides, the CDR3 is TGTGCCAGCGGGCCCGGACACACCTACGAGCAGTACTTC. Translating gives CASGPGHTYEQYF.

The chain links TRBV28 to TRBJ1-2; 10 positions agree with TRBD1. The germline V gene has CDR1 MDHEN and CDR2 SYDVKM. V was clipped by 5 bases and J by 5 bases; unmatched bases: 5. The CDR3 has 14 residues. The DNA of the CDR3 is TGTGCCAGCAGTCAAGGACAGGGGGATTATGGCTACACCTTC. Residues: CASSQGQGDYGYTF.

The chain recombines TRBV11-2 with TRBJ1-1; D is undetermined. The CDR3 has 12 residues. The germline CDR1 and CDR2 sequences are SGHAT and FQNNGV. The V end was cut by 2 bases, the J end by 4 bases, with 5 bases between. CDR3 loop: CASSLMITEAFF. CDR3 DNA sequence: TGTGCCAGCAGCTTAATGATCACTGAAGCTTTCTTT.

CDR3 loop: CASGLHSGNTIYF. In DNA, the CDR3 is TGTGCCAGCGGACTTCACTCTGGAAACACCATATATTTT. This chain uses TRBV28 with TRBJ1-3; no definite D call. Germline V gene data show CDR1 as MDHEN and CDR2 as SYDVKM. Deletions cut 8 bases from V and 0 bases from J, with 8 bases between. This CDR3 has 13 amino acids.

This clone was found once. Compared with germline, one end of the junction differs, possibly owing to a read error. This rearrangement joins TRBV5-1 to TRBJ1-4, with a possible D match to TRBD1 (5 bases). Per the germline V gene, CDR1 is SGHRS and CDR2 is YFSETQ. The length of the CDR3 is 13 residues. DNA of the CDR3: TGCGCCAGCAGATTGGGGGTTAATGAAAAACTGTTTTTT. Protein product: CASRLGVNEKLFF.

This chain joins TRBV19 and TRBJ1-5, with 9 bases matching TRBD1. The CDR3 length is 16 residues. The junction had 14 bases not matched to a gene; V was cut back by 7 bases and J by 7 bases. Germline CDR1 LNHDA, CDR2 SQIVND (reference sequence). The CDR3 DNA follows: TGTGCCAGTATAGAACAGGGGGCGCAAGGTCGGCAGCCCCAGCATTTT. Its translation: CASIEQGAQGRQPQHF.

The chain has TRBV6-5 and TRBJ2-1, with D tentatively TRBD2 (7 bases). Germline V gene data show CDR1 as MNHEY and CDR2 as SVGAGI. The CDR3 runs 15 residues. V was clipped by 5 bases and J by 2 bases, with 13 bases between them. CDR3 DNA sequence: TGTGCCAGCAGTCGGGCGGGGGCCACCTACAATGAGCAGTTCTTC. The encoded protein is CASSRAGATYNEQFF.

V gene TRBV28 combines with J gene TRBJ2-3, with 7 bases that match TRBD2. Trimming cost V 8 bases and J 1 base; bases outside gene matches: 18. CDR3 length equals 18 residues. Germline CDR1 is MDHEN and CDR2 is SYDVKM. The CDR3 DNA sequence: TGTGCCAGCTTTAACGACAAGCGGGGATTTAACCGCACAGATACGCAGTATTTT. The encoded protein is CASFNDKRGFNRTDTQYF. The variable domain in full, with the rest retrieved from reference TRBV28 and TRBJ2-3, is DVKVTQSSRYLVKRTGEKVFLECVQDMDHENMFWYRQDPGLGLRLIYFSYDVKMKEKGDIPEGYSVSREKKERFSLILESASTNQTSMYLCASFNDKRGFNRTDTQYFGPGTRLTVL.

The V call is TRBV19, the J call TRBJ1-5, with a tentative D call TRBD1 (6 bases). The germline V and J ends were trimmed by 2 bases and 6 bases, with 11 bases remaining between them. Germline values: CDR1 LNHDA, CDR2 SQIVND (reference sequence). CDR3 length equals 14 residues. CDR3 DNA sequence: TGTGCCAGTAGTATATCGGGGGCAGGTCAGCCCCAGCATTTT. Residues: CASSISGAGQPQHF.

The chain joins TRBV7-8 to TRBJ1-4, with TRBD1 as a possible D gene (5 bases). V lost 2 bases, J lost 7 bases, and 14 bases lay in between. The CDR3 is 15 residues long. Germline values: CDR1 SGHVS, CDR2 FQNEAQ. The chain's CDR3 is CASSLSQGGSEKLFF. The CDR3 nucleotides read TGTGCCAGCAGCTTATCCCAGGGAGGGAGTGAAAAACTGTTTTTT.